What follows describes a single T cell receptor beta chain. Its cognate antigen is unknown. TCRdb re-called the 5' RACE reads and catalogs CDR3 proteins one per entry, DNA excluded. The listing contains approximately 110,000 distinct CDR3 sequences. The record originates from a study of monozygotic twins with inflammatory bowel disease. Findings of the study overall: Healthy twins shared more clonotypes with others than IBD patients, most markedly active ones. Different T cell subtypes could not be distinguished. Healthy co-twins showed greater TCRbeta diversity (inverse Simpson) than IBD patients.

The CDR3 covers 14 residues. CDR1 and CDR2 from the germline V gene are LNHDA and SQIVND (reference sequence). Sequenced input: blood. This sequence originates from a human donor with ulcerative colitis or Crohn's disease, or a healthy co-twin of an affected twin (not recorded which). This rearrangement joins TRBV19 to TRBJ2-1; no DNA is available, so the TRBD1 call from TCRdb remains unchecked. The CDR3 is CASSPQWGVDEQFF.